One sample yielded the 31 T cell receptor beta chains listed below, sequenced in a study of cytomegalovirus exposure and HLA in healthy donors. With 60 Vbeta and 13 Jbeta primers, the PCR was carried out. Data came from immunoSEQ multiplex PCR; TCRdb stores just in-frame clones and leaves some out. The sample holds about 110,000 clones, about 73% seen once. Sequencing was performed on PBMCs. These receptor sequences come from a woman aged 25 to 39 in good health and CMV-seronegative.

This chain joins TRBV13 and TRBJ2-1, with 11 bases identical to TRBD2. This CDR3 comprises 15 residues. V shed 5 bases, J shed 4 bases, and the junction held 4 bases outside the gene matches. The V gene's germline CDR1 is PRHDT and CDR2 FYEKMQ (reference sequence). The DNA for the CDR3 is TGTGCCAGCAGCCCCCGGACTAGCGGGTACAATGAGCAGTTCTTC. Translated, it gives CASSPRTSGYNEQFF.

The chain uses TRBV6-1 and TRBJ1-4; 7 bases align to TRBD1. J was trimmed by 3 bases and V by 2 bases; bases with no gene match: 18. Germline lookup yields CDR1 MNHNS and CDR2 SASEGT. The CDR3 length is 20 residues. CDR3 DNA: TGTGCCAGCAGTGAATGGGGGACAGTGGGCTCCTTGTGGGCTAATGAAAAACTGTTTTTT. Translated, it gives CASSEWGTVGSLWANEKLFF.

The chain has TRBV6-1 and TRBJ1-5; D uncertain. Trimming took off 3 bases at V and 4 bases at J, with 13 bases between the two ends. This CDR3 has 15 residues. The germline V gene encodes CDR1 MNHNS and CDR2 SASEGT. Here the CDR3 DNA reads TGTGCCAGCAGTGATGGCAGTTTTCCAAATCAGCCCCAGCATTTT. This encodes CASSDGSFPNQPQHF.

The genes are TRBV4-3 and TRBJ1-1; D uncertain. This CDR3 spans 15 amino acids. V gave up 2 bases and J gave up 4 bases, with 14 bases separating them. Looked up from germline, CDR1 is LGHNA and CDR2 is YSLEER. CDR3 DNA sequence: TGCGCCAGCAGCCAATACAAGAACGTTGGCACTGAAGCTTTCTTT. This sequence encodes CASSQYKNVGTEAFF.

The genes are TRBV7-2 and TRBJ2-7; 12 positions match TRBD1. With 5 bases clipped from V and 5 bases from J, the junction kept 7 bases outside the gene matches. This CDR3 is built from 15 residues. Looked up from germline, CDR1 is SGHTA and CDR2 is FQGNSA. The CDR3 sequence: CASSDWGQGADEQYF. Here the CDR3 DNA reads TGTGCCAGCAGCGACTGGGGACAGGGGGCCGACGAGCAGTACTTC.

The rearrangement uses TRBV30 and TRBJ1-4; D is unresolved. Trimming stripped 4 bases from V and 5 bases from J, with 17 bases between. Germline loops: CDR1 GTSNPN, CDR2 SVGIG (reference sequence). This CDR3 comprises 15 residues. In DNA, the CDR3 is TGTGCCTGGAACGGTGCGGCAGGAGGAAATGAAAAACTGTTTTTT. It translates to CAWNGAAGGNEKLFF.

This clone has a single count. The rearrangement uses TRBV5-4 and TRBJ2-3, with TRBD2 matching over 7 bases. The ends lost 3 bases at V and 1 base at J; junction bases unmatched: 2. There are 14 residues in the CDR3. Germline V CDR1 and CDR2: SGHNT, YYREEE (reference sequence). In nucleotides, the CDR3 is TGTGCCAGCAGCTCTAGCGGACGCACAGATACGCAGTATTTT. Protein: CASSSSGRTDTQYF.

CDR3 sequence reads: CASSTGQVYQPQHF. DNA of the CDR3: TGTGCCAGTAGTACCGGACAGGTATATCAGCCCCAGCATTTT. The rearrangement links TRBV19 to TRBJ1-5, with 7 bases matching TRBD1. Trimming removed 4 bases from V and 5 bases from J; junction bases left unmatched: 5. The CDR3 runs 14 residues. Germline V gene data show CDR1 as LNHDA and CDR2 as SQIVND (reference sequence). Based on the CDR3 plus reference TRBV19 and TRBJ1-5, the full variable domain is DGGITQSPKYLFRKEGQNVTLSCEQNLNHDAMYWYRQDPGQGLRLIYYSQIVNDFQKGDIAEGYSVSREKKESFPLTVTSAQKNPTAFYLCASSTGQVYQPQHFGDGTRLSIL.

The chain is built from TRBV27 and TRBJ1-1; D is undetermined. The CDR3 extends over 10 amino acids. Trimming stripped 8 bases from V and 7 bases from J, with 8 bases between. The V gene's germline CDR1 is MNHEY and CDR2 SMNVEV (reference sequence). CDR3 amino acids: CASPIHEAFF. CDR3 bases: TGTGCCAGCCCCATCCATGAAGCTTTCTTT.

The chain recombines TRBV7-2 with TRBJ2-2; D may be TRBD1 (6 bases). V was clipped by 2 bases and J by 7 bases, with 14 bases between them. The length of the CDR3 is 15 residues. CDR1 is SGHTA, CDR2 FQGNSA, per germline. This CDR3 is CASSLTRGAGGELFF. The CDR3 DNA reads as TGTGCCAGCAGCTTAACCAGGGGCGCGGGCGGGGAGCTGTTTTTT. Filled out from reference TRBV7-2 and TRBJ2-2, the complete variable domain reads GAGVSQSPSNKVTEKGKDVELRCDPISGHTALYWYRQSLGQGLEFLIYFQGNSAPDKSGLPSDRFSAERTGGSVSTLTIQRTQQEDSAVYLCASSLTRGAGGELFFGEGSRLTVL.

The CDR3 nucleotides read TGTGCCAGCAGTCTTTACGGACAGGGTAATTTTGATGAGCAGTTCTTC. Amino acid sequence: CASSLYGQGNFDEQFF. The V call is TRBV6-4, the J call TRBJ2-1, with TRBD1 identical over 8 bases. CDR3 size: 16 residues. V trimming: 5 bases; J trimming: 8 bases; junction bases outside the gene matches: 14. Germline V gene data show CDR1 as MRHNA and CDR2 as SNTAGT.

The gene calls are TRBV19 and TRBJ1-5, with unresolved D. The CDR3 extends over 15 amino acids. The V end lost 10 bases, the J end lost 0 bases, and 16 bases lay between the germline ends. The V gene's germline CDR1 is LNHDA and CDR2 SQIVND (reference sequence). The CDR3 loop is CATRPSGGSNQPQHF. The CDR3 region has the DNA TGTGCCACCCGCCCTAGCGGAGGTAGCAATCAGCCCCAGCATTTT.

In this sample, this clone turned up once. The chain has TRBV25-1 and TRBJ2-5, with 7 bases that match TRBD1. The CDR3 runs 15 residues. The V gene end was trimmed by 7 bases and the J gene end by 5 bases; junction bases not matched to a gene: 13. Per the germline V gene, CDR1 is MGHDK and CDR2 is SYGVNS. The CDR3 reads CASTEERGRGETQYF. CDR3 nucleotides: TGTGCCAGCACCGAAGAAAGGGGGCGCGGGGAGACCCAGTACTTC.

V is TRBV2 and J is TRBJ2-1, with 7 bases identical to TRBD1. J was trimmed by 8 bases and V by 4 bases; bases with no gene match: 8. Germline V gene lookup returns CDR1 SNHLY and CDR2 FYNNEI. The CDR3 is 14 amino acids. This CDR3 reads CASSGQGGLHEQFF. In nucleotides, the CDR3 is TGTGCCAGCAGTGGACAGGGTGGGCTGCATGAGCAGTTCTTC.

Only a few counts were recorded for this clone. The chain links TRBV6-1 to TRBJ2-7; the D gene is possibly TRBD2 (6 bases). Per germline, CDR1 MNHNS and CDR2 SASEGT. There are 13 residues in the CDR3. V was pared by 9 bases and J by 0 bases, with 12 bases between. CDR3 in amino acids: CASDGGVSYEQYF. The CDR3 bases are TGTGCCAGTGATGGAGGGGTCTCCTACGAGCAGTACTTC.

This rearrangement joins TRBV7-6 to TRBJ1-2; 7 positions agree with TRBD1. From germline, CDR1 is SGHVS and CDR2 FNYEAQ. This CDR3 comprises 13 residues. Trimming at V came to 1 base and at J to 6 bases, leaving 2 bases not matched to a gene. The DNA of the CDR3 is TGTGCCAGCAGCTTAGGACAGGGTCATGGCTACACCTTC. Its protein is CASSLGQGHGYTF.

In DNA form, the CDR3 reads TGTGCCATCAGTGGAAGGACAGGGGACGTAGCAGATACGCAGTATTTT. Amino acid sequence: CAISGRTGDVADTQYF. The V and J genes are TRBV10-3 and TRBJ2-3, with 9 bases identical to TRBD1. CDR3 length: 16 residues. Germline lookup yields CDR1 ENHRY and CDR2 SYGVKD. V was pared by 4 bases and J by 4 bases, with 9 bases of the junction left unmatched.

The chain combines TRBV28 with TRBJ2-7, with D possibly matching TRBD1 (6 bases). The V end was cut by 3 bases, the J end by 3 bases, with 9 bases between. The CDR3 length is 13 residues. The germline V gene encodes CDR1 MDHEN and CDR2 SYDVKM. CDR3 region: CASSLADSYEQYF. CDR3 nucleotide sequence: TGTGCCAGCAGTTTGGCGGACAGCTACGAGCAGTACTTC.

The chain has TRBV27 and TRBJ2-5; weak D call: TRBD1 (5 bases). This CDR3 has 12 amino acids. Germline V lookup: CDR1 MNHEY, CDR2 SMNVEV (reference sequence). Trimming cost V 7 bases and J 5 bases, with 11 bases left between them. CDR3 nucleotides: TGTGCCAGCAAAAGGGGTGGGGAGACCCAGTACTTC. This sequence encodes CASKRGGETQYF.

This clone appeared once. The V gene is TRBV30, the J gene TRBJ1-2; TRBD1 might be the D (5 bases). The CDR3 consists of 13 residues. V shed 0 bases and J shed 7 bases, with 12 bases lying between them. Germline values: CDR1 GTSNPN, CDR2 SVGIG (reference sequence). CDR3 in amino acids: CAWSVTAASGYTF. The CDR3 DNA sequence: TGTGCCTGGAGTGTGACAGCAGCTTCTGGCTACACCTTC. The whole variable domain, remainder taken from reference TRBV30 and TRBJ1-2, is SQTIHQWPATLVQPVGSPLSLECTVEGTSNPNLYWYRQAAGRGLQLLFYSVGIGQISSEVPQNLSASRPQDRQFILSSKKLLLSDSGFYLCAWSVTAASGYTFGSGTRLTVV.

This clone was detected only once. CDR3 in DNA: TGCGCCAGCAGCCATTTACTAGCGGGCCCTGAGGAGACCCAGTACTTC. This translates into CASSHLLAGPEETQYF. V and J are TRBV4-1 and TRBJ2-5; 9 positions match TRBD2. Germline loops: CDR1 MGHRA, CDR2 YSYEKL. V shed 3 bases and J 5 bases; nucleotides not matched to a gene: 10. There are 16 residues in the CDR3.

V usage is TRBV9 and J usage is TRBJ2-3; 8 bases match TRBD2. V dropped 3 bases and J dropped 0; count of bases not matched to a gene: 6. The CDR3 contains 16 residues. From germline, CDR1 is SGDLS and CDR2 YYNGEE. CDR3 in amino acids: CASSDIAGSSTDTQYF. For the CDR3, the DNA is TGTGCCAGCAGCGACATAGCGGGGTCTAGCACAGATACGCAGTATTTT.

CDR3 region: CAWISFEAFF. In DNA, the CDR3 is TGTGCCTGGATATCCTTCGAAGCTTTCTTT. This chain connects TRBV30 to TRBJ1-1; D not certain. Germline assignment: CDR1 GTSNPN and CDR2 SVGIG (reference sequence). The V and J ends lost 4 bases and 8 bases respectively, with 8 bases between them. The CDR3 loop spans 10 amino acids.

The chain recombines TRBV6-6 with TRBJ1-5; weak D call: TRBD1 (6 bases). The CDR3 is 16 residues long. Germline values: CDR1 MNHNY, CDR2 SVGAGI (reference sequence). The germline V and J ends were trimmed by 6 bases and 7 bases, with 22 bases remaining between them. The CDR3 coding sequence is TGTGCCAGCAGCTTACAGGGATTCTACCGTTGGCAGCCCCAGCATTTT. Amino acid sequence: CASSLQGFYRWQPQHF.

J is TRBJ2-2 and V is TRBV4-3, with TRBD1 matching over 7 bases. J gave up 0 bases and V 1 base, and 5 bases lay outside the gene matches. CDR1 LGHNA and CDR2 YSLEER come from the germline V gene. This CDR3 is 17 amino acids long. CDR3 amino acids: CASSQAPGQTNTGELFF. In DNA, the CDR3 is TGCGCCAGCAGCCAAGCGCCGGGACAGACGAACACCGGGGAGCTGTTTTTT.

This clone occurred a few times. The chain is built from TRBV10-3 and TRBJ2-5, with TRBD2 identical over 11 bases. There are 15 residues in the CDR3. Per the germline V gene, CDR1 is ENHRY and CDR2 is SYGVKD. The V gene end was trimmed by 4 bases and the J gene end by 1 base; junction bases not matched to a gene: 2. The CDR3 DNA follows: TGTGCCATCAGTGGACTAGCGGGGTCCCAAGAGACCCAGTACTTC. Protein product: CAISGLAGSQETQYF.

The CDR3 here is CASSLRGTGTDTQYF. The CDR3 region has the DNA TGCGCCAGCAGCTTACGCGGCACCGGCACAGATACGCAGTATTTT. The chain couples TRBV5-1 to TRBJ2-3; D not resolved. The germline gives CDR1 SGHRS, CDR2 YFSETQ. V was clipped by 2 bases and J by 1 base, with 11 bases between them. This CDR3 is built from 15 residues.

This chain's CDR3 is CASSYSGQGRDYGYTF. CDR3 nucleotide sequence: TGTGCCAGCAGTTACTCGGGGCAGGGAAGGGACTATGGCTACACCTTC. This chain connects TRBV6-5 to TRBJ1-2, with a weak D call TRBD1 (5 bases). Trimming left V 0 bases short and J 3 bases short, with 14 bases between. Germline V gene lookup returns CDR1 MNHEY and CDR2 SVGAGI. The CDR3 length is 16 residues.

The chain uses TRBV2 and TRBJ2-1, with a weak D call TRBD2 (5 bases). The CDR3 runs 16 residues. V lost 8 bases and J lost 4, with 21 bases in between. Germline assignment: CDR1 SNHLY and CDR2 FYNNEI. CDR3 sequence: CASGSIEGSAYNEQFF. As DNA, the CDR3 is TGTGCCAGCGGTTCCATTGAAGGTAGCGCGTACAATGAGCAGTTCTTC.

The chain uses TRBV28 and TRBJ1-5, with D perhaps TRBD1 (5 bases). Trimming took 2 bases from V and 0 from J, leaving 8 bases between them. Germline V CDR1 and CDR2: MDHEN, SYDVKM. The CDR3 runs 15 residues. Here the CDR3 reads CASSLQGLSNQPQHF. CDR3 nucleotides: TGTGCCAGCAGTTTACAGGGTCTTAGCAATCAGCCCCAGCATTTT. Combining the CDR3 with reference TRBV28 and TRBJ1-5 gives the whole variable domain DVKVTQSSRYLVKRTGEKVFLECVQDMDHENMFWYRQDPGLGLRLIYFSYDVKMKEKGDIPEGYSVSREKKERFSLILESASTNQTSMYLCASSLQGLSNQPQHFGDGTRLSIL.

CDR3: CASSQAGGAPNTEAFF. The CDR3 DNA reads as TGTGCCAGCAGCCAAGCCGGAGGAGCACCGAACACTGAAGCTTTCTTT. This chain joins TRBV4-2 and TRBJ1-1; no definite D call. V was trimmed by 1 base and J by 1 base, leaving 13 bases between them. Germline V gives CDR1 LGHNA, CDR2 YNFKEQ. CDR3 length: 16 residues.